Below, 27 T cell receptor beta chains from the same sample are listed, as sequenced in a study of cytomegalovirus exposure and HLA in healthy donors. The PCR was carried out with 60 Vbeta primers and 13 Jbeta primers. Using immunoSEQ multiplex PCR, the repertoire was profiled, and TCRdb retains in-frame clones only, with some absent. The table shows some 200,000 clones, with around 86% occurring only once. The material sequenced was PBMCs. The receptors shown here come from a young woman in good health and CMV-seronegative.

The chain carries TRBV5-1 and TRBJ2-2; 15 positions agree with TRBD2. Germline CDR1 is SGHRS and CDR2 is YFSETQ. The CDR3 covers 19 residues. The V and J ends lost 3 bases and 2 bases, in that order; junction bases with no gene match: 8. The CDR3 is CASSSRTSGGAVNTGELFF. The CDR3 DNA reads as TGCGCCAGCAGCTCCCGGACTAGCGGGGGGGCAGTCAACACCGGGGAGCTGTTTTTT.

The CDR3 DNA follows: TGTGCCAGTAGTAAGGGGCAGGGGGTTCAGCCCCAGCATTTT. The encoded protein is CASSKGQGVQPQHF. The genes are TRBV19 and TRBJ1-5, with 7 bases lining up with TRBD1. The CDR3 is 14 amino acids. CDR1 LNHDA and CDR2 SQIVND come from the germline V gene (reference sequence). Trimming cost V 4 bases and J 6 bases; bases outside gene matches: 6.

The chain recombines TRBV28 with TRBJ1-1, with unresolved D. This CDR3 comprises 12 residues. Germline CDR1 reads MDHEN; CDR2 reads SYDVKM. Between the trimmed V and J ends, which lost 6 bases and 6 bases, there was a span of 11 bases. The CDR3 spells CASRGDTAEAFF. CDR3 in DNA: TGTGCCAGCAGGGGTGACACGGCTGAAGCTTTCTTT.

The chain joins TRBV2 to TRBJ1-2, with TRBD1 identical over 9 bases. V lost 5 bases to trimming and J lost 5 bases; unmatched junction nucleotides: 6. Germline loops: CDR1 SNHLY, CDR2 FYNNEI. The CDR3 loop spans 14 amino acids. The CDR3 bases are TGTGCCAGCAGTCGCCCGACAGGGGGATATGGCTACACCTTC. Protein product: CASSRPTGGYGYTF.

This chain links TRBV6-5 with TRBJ2-2; no clear D gene. Trimming stripped 1 base from V and 5 bases from J, with 8 bases between. This CDR3 comprises 14 residues. The germline V gene encodes CDR1 MNHEY and CDR2 SVGAGI. The CDR3 is CASSYLTQTGELFF. The CDR3 DNA reads as TGTGCCAGCAGTTACTTGACACAAACCGGGGAGCTGTTTTTT.

The chain carries TRBV6-6 and TRBJ1-2; D is uncertain. The CDR3 is 15 residues long. V was shortened by 0 bases and J by 1 base, with 9 bases between the two germline ends. CDR1 is MNHNY, CDR2 SVGAGI, per germline (reference sequence). The CDR3 here is CASSYSPHSNYGYTF. The CDR3 DNA follows: TGTGCCAGCAGTTACTCGCCGCACAGTAACTATGGCTACACCTTC.

The V gene is TRBV21-1, the J gene TRBJ1-1; no DNA check was done on the table's D call, TRBD1. TRBV21-1 is shown as a pseudogene. The CDR3 runs 18 residues. DNA for the CDR3: TGTGCCAGCATCTGGTCCATCAGGGGGTTCACTGAGAACACTGAAGCTTTCTTT. This encodes CASIWSIRGFTENTEAFF.

For the CDR3, the DNA is TGTGCCAGCAGCCTAAACAGGGAACCCCACAATGAGCAGTTCTTC. Amino acids: CASSLNREPHNEQFF. This rearrangement joins TRBV7-9 to TRBJ2-1, with D possibly being TRBD1 (6 bases). The germline V gene encodes CDR1 SEHNR and CDR2 FQNEAQ (reference sequence). This CDR3 has 15 residues. V lost 5 bases and J lost 5, with 16 bases in between.

This clone has a handful of counts. The gene calls are TRBV6-1 and TRBJ1-1, with 8 bases identical to TRBD1. The J segment lost 1 base and the V segment lost 6 bases, leaving 7 bases of the junction unmatched. Looked up from germline, CDR1 is MNHNS and CDR2 is SASEGT. The CDR3 extends over 15 amino acids. CDR3 nucleotides: TGTGCCAGCAGACCCCGTACAGGGGGGAACACTGAAGCTTTCTTT. It yields the protein CASRPRTGGNTEAFF.

The DNA of the CDR3 is TGTGCCTGGGCAACCGGGACAGGGGACGGCTACACCTTC. This gives the protein CAWATGTGDGYTF. The chain is built from TRBV30 and TRBJ1-2, with TRBD1 matching 10 bases. The V and J ends lost 5 bases and 8 bases, in that order; junction bases with no gene match: 8. This CDR3 is 13 amino acids long. Germline values: CDR1 GTSNPN, CDR2 SVGIG (reference sequence).

The rearrangement links TRBV15 to TRBJ1-3; no clear D gene. This CDR3 is 15 amino acids long. Looked up from germline, CDR1 is LNHNV and CDR2 is YYDKDF (reference sequence). Trimming took 3 bases from V and 4 from J, leaving 13 bases between them. The CDR3 DNA is TGTGCCACCAGCAGGGATGGCGGGTCGGGAAACACCATATATTTT. It codes for CATSRDGGSGNTIYF.

The table lists this clone with a count of one. The CDR3 loop reads CASSPTSGTITGELFF. DNA for the CDR3: TGTGCCAGCTCACCAACTAGCGGTACTATCACCGGGGAGCTGTTTTTT. The chain couples TRBV18 to TRBJ2-2; 8 bases map to TRBD2. The CDR3 is 16 residues long. Trimming removed 2 bases from V and 4 bases from J; junction bases left unmatched: 6. Germline loops: CDR1 KGHSH, CDR2 LQKENI. The whole variable domain, remainder taken from reference TRBV18 and TRBJ2-2, is NAGVMQNPRHLVRRRGQEARLRCSPMKGHSHVYWYRQLPEEGLKFMVYLQKENIIDESGMPKERFSAEFPKEGPSILRIQQVVRGDSAAYFCASSPTSGTITGELFFGEGSRLTVL.

This chain joins TRBV10-3 and TRBJ2-1, with TRBD1 identical over 8 bases. The germline CDR1 and CDR2 sequences are ENHRY and SYGVKD. J was trimmed by 5 bases and V by 2 bases; bases with no gene match: 8. The CDR3 totals 16 residues. The CDR3 bases are TGTGCCATCAGTGAGCCGACAGGGGTCCTCCACAATGAGCAGTTCTTC. This sequence encodes CAISEPTGVLHNEQFF.

The chain employs TRBV7-2 and TRBJ1-2, with a possible D match to TRBD1 (6 bases). Germline V gives CDR1 SGHTA, CDR2 FQGNSA. This CDR3 is 16 amino acids long. Trimming left V 5 bases short and J 1 base short, with 17 bases between. The CDR3 sequence: CASSRPGQLINYGYTF. CDR3 nucleotide sequence: TGTGCCAGCAGCCGTCCGGGACAACTGATTAACTATGGCTACACCTTC. Combining the CDR3 with reference TRBV7-2 and TRBJ1-2 gives the whole variable domain GAGVSQSPSNKVTEKGKDVELRCDPISGHTALYWYRQSLGQGLEFLIYFQGNSAPDKSGLPSDRFSAERTGGSVSTLTIQRTQQEDSAVYLCASSRPGQLINYGYTFGSGTRLTVV.

The table lists this clone with a count of one. The V and J genes are TRBV5-1 and TRBJ2-2, with D perhaps TRBD2 (6 bases). The germline gives CDR1 SGHRS, CDR2 YFSETQ. The V end was cut by 4 bases, the J end by 7 bases, with 11 bases between. CDR3 length: 13 amino acids. The CDR3 region is CASSRTGDGELFF. Here the CDR3 DNA reads TGCGCCAGCAGCCGTACGGGGGACGGGGAGCTGTTTTTT.

The table lists this clone with a count of one. A read error may be the cause here, since a much bigger clone is one base away. The genes are TRBV11-1 and TRBJ1-1; TRBD1 might be the D (6 bases). The ends were cut back, 7 bases at V and 1 base at J, with 10 bases in the middle. Per the germline V gene, CDR1 is SGHAT and CDR2 is FQDESV (reference sequence). The CDR3 runs 13 residues. Written as DNA, the CDR3 is TGTGCCAGCACTTTACAGGGGAACACTGAAGCTTTCTTT. Amino acids: CASTLQGNTEAFF.

J is TRBJ2-5 and V is TRBV28, with TRBD2 matching 13 bases. The last part of the DNA fits TRBJ2-7 better; the J call may be wrong. CDR3 length: 13 amino acids. Germline V gene lookup returns CDR1 MDHEN and CDR2 SYDVKM. CDR3 in DNA: TGTGCCAGTGGACTAGCGGGAGCGAACGAGCAGTACTTC. This translates into CASGLAGANEQYF.

The rearrangement uses TRBV7-2 and TRBJ2-7, with 8 nucleotides matching TRBD1. The junction had 7 bases not matched to a gene; V was cut back by 5 bases and J by 4 bases. Germline values: CDR1 SGHTA, CDR2 FQGNSA. The CDR3 totals 14 residues. In DNA, the CDR3 is TGTGCCAGCAGCCAGACAGGGGTCCCATACGAGCAGTACTTC. This translates into CASSQTGVPYEQYF.

In DNA, the CDR3 is TGTGCCAGCAGCCCAGGGCAGGGGCGAGGGCTTCGAGAGACCCAGTACTTC. As protein: CASSPGQGRGLRETQYF. The chain couples TRBV7-9 to TRBJ2-5; tentatively, D is TRBD1 (6 bases). The V gene's germline CDR1 is SEHNR and CDR2 FQNEAQ (reference sequence). The V end lost 5 bases, the J end lost 4 bases, and 23 bases lay between the germline ends. This CDR3 has 17 amino acids.

The genes are TRBV19 and TRBJ2-2; TRBD1 might be the D (6 bases). The CDR3 length is 17 residues. In germline, CDR1 is LNHDA, CDR2 SQIVND (reference sequence). V lost 3 bases and J lost 4, with 18 bases in between. CDR3 amino acids: CASSIPIGGISTGELFF. In DNA form, the CDR3 reads TGTGCCAGTAGTATCCCCATAGGGGGTATAAGCACCGGGGAGCTGTTTTTT.

The chain has TRBV13 and TRBJ1-2; 8 bases agree with TRBD1. CDR1 and CDR2 from the germline V gene are PRHDT and FYEKMQ (reference sequence). With 5 bases clipped from V and 1 base from J, the junction kept 6 bases outside the gene matches. This CDR3 has 15 amino acids. DNA for the CDR3: TGTGCCAGCAGCCGCCCGGGACAGGTTAACTATGGCTACACCTTC. Translating gives CASSRPGQVNYGYTF.

This chain joins TRBV30 and TRBJ2-3; the match to TRBD2 covers 8 bases. Germline assignment: CDR1 GTSNPN and CDR2 SVGIG (reference sequence). The CDR3 is 14 residues long. V shed 4 bases, J shed 0 bases, and the junction held 3 bases outside the gene matches. CDR3 coding DNA: TGTGCCTGGAACCCTAGCGGGAGCACAGATACGCAGTATTTT. It yields the protein CAWNPSGSTDTQYF.

The rearrangement joins TRBV4-1 to TRBJ2-1, with a weak D call TRBD2 (6 bases). V was shortened by 0 bases and J by 8 bases, with 14 bases between the two germline ends. Germline CDR1 MGHRA, CDR2 YSYEKL. The CDR3 has 15 residues. This chain's CDR3 is CASSQDPGWGDEQFF. The CDR3 region has the DNA TGCGCCAGCAGCCAAGATCCAGGGTGGGGGGATGAGCAGTTCTTC.

The V call is TRBV28, the J call TRBJ2-7, with D hard to call. Trimming removed 7 bases at V and 3 bases at J, with 10 bases between. CDR1 and CDR2 (germline): MDHEN, SYDVKM. This CDR3 comprises 12 residues. This CDR3 is CASTDTYYEQYF. In DNA form, the CDR3 reads TGTGCCAGCACCGACACCTACTACGAGCAGTACTTC.

V and J are TRBV7-8 and TRBJ2-7, with D tentatively TRBD2 (6 bases). CDR3 length: 16 residues. The germline V and J ends were trimmed by 1 base and 4 bases, with 17 bases remaining between them. Germline values: CDR1 SGHVS, CDR2 FQNEAQ. CDR3 sequence reads: CASSLGGGGKGYEQYF. The CDR3 nucleotides are TGTGCCAGCAGCTTAGGTGGGGGAGGAAAGGGGTACGAGCAGTACTTC.

The chain recombines TRBV2 with TRBJ1-3; D perhaps matches TRBD1 (6 bases). There are 15 residues in the CDR3. CDR1 is SNHLY, CDR2 FYNNEI, per germline. The V gene lost 6 bases and the J gene lost 3 bases, with 15 bases spanning the gap. Written as DNA, the CDR3 is TGTGCCAGCAGCGGAACAGGGTGGCATGGAAACACCATATATTTT. Its translation is CASSGTGWHGNTIYF.

This clone was seen a single time. The rearrangement uses TRBV5-1 and TRBJ2-3; TRBD2 matches at 12 bases. Trimming at V came to 7 bases and at J to 1 base, leaving 10 bases not matched to a gene. This CDR3 has 17 amino acids. Per the germline V gene, CDR1 is SGHRS and CDR2 is YFSETQ. CDR3 loop: CASSSETSGGGTDTQYF. CDR3 nucleotide sequence: TGCGCCAGCTCCTCGGAGACTAGCGGGGGAGGCACAGATACGCAGTATTTT. Full variable domain (remainder filled in from reference TRBV5-1 and TRBJ2-3): KAGVTQTPRYLIKTRGQQVTLSCSPISGHRSVSWYQQTPGQGLQFLFEYFSETQRNKGNFPGRFSGRQFSNSRSEMNVSTLELGDSALYLCASSSETSGGGTDTQYFGPGTRLTVL.